The clone carrying this T cell receptor beta chain was recorded many times. Per germline, CDR1 SGHAT and CDR2 FQNNGV. The V and J ends lost 1 base and 3 bases, in that order; junction bases with no gene match: 3. The CDR3 length is 15 residues. Multiplex PCR in two rounds served to amplify TCR beta CDR3 from genomic DNA. The first PCR round targeted every TRBV and TRBJ gene with specific primers. Each CDR3 protein gets one entry after TCRdb re-called the multiplex PCR reads with MiXCR. The sample gives about 16,000 distinct CDR3 sequences, 31% of which show up once; about 23% is in the top ten. This entry comes from a study of prognosis after radiotherapy for stage I lung cancer.

The V and J genes are TRBV11-2 and TRBJ2-7; 10 nucleotides match TRBD2. This TCR was recovered from a donor aged 50 or older with non-small cell lung cancer. The specimen was PBMCs, collected before or after stereotactic body radiation therapy (not recorded which). CDR3 sequence reads: CASSLGLAGHYEQYF. CDR3 DNA: TGTGCCAGCAGCTTAGGACTAGCGGGCCACTACGAGCAGTACTTC.